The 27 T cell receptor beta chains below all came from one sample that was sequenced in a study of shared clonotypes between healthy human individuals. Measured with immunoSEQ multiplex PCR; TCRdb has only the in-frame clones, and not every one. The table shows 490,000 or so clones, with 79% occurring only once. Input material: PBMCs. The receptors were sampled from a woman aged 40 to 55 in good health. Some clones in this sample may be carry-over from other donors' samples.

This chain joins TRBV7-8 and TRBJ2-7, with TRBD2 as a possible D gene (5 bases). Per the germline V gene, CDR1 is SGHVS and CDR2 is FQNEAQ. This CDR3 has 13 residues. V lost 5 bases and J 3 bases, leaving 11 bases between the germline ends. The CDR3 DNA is TGTGCCAGCAGCCCAGCGGTCCTCTACGAGCAGTACTTC. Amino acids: CASSPAVLYEQYF. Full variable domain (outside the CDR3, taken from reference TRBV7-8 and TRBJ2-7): GAGVSQSPRYKVAKRGQDVALRCDPISGHVSLFWYQQALGQGPEFLTYFQNEAQLDKSGLPSDRFFAERPEGSVSTLKIQRTQQEDSAVYLCASSPAVLYEQYFGPGTRLTVT.

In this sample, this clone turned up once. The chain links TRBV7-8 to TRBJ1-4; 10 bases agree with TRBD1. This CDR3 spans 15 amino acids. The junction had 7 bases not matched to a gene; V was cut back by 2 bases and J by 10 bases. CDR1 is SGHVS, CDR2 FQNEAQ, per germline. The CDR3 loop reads CASSLNAGQGVKLFF. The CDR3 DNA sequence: TGTGCCAGCAGCTTAAATGCAGGACAGGGGGTAAAACTGTTTTTT.

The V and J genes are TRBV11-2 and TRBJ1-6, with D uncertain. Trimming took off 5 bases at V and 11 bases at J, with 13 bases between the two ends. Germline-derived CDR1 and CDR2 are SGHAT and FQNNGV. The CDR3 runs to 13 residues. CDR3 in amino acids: CASSGPFRPPLHF. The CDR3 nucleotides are TGTGCCAGCAGCGGACCGTTTAGGCCACCCCTCCACTTT.

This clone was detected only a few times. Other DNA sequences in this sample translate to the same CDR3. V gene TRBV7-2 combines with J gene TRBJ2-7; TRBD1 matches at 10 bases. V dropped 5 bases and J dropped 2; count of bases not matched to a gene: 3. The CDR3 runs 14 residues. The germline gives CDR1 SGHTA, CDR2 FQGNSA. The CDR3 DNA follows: TGTGCCAGCAGCCGAGACAGGGGGCCCTACGAGCAGTACTTC. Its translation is CASSRDRGPYEQYF.

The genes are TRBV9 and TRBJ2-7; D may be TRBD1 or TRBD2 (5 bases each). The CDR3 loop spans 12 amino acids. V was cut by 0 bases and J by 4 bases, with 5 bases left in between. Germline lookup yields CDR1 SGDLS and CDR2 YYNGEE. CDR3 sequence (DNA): TGTGCCAGCAGCGTAGGGGGGTACGAGCAGTACTTC. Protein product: CASSVGGYEQYF. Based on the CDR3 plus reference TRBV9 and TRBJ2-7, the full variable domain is DSGVTQTPKHLITATGQRVTLRCSPRSGDLSVYWYQQSLDQGLQFLIQYYNGEERAKGNILERFSAQQFPDLHSELNLSSLELGDSALYFCASSVGGYEQYFGPGTRLTVT.

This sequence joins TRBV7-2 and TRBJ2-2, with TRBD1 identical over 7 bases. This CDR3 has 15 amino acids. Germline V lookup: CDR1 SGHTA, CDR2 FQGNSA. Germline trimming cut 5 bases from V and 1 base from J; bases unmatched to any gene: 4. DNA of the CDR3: TGTGCCAGCAGCCAGGGACAGATGAACACCGGGGAGCTGTTTTTT. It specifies CASSQGQMNTGELFF.

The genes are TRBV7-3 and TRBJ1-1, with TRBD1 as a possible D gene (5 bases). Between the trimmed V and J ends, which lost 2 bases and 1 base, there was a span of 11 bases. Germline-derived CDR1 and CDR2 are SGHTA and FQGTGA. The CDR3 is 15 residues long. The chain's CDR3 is CASSLWRGRNTEAFF. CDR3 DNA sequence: TGTGCCAGCAGCTTATGGAGGGGTAGGAACACTGAAGCTTTCTTT.

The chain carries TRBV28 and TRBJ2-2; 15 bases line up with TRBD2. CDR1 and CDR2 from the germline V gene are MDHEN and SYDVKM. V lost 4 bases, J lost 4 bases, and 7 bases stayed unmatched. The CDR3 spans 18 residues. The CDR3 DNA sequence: TGTGCCAGCAGTTCCAAGGGACTAGCGGGAGGCGGCACCGGGGAGCTGTTTTTT. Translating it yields CASSSKGLAGGGTGELFF.

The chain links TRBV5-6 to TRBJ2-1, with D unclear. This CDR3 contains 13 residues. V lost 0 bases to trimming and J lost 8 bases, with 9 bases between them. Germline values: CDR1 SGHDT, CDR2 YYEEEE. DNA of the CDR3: TGTGCCAGCAGCTTGGCAGGTGTCGATGAGCAGTTCTTC. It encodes CASSLAGVDEQFF.

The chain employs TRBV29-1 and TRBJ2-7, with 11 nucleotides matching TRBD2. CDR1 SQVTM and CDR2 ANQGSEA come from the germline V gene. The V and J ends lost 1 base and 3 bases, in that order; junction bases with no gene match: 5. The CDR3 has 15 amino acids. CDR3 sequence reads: CSVEVTGTSGYEQYF. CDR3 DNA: TGCAGCGTTGAAGTTACCGGGACTAGCGGCTACGAGCAGTACTTC.

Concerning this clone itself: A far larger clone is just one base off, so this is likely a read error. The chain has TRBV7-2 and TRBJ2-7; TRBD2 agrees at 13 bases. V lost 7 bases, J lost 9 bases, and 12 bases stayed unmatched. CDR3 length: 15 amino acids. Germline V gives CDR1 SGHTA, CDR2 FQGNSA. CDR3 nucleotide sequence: TGTGCCAGCAACAGCCAGTGGACTAGCGGGAGAGGGCAGTACTTC. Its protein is CASNSQWTSGRGQYF.

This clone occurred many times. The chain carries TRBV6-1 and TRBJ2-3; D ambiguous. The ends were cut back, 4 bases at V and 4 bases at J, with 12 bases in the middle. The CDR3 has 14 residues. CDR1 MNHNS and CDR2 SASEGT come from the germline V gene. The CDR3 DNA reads TGTGCCAGCAGTGCATGGGTCCCACCAGATACGCAGTATTTT. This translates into CASSAWVPPDTQYF.

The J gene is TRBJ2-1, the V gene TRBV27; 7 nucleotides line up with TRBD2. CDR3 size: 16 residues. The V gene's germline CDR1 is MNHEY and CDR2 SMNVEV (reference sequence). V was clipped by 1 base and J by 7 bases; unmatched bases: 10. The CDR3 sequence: CASSLWGAGKVNEQFF. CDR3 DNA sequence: TGTGCCAGCAGTTTATGGGGAGCGGGAAAGGTTAATGAGCAGTTCTTC.

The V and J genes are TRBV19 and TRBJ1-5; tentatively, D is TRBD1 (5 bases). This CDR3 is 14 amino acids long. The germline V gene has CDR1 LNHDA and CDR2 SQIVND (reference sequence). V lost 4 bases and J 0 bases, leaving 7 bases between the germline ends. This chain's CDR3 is CASSRGDSNQPQHF. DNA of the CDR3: TGTGCCAGTAGTAGGGGGGATAGCAATCAGCCCCAGCATTTT.

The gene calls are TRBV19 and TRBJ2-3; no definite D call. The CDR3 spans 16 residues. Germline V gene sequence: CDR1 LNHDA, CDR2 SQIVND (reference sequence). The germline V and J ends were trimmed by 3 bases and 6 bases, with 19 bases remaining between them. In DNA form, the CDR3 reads TGTGCCAGTAGTATTAGCTGGTCAGGCGGTCGGGATACGCAGTATTTT. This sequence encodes CASSISWSGGRDTQYF.

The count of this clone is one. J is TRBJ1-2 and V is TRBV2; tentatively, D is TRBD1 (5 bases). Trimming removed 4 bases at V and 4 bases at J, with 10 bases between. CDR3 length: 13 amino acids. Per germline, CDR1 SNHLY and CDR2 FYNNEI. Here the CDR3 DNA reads TGTGCCAGCAGTGGATCAGGGACCTATGGCTACACCTTC. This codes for CASSGSGTYGYTF.

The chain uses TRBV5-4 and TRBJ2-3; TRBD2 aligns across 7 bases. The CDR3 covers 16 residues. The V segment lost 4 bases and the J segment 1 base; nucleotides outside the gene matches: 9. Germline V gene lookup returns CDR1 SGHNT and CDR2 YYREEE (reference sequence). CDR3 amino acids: CASSPGGGLRTDTQYF. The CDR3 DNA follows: TGTGCCAGCAGCCCTGGGGGGGGACTCCGCACAGATACGCAGTATTTT.

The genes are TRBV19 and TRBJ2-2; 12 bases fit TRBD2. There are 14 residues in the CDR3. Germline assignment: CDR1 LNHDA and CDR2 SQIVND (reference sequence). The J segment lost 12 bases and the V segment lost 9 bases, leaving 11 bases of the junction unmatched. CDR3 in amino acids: CASYTPGLAGQLFF. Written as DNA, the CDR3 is TGTGCCAGCTATACTCCGGGACTAGCGGGTCAGCTGTTTTTT.

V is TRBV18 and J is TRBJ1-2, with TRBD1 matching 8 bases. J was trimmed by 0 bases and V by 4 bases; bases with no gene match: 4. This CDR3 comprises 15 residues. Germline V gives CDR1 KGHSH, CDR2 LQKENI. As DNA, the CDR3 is TGTGCCAGCTCACGGGACAGGACCCCTAACTATGGCTACACCTTC. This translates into CASSRDRTPNYGYTF.

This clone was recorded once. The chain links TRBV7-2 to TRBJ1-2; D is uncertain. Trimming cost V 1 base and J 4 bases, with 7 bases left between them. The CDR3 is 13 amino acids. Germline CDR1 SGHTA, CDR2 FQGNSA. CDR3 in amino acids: CASSLETAYGYTF. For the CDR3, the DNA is TGTGCCAGCAGCTTAGAAACAGCCTATGGCTACACCTTC.

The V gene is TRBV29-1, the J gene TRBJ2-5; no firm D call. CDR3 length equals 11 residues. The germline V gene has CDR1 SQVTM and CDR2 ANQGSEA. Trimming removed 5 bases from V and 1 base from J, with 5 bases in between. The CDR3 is CSVSSQETQYF. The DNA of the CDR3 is TGCAGCGTTAGCAGCCAAGAGACCCAGTACTTC.

CDR3 DNA: TGTGCCAGCAGGACCTTTTTAACGGGAGGCGCCTACGAGCAGTACTTC. Its translation: CASRTFLTGGAYEQYF. V and J are TRBV28 and TRBJ2-7; 7 bases map to TRBD2. CDR3 length equals 16 residues. CDR1 is MDHEN and CDR2 is SYDVKM in the germline V gene. J was trimmed by 2 bases and V by 6 bases; bases with no gene match: 13.

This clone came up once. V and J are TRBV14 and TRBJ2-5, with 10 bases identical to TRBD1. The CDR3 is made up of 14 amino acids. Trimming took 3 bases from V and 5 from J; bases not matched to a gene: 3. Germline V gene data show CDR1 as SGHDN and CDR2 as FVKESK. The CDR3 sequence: CASSQTGGAETQYF. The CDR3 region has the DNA TGTGCCAGCAGCCAGACAGGGGGCGCGGAGACCCAGTACTTC.

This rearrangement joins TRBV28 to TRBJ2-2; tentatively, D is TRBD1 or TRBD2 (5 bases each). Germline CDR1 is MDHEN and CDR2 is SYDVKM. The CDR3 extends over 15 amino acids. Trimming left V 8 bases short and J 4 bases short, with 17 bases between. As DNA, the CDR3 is TGTGCCAGCCGGCTCGTCGCAGGGAGCACCGGGGAGCTGTTTTTT. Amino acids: CASRLVAGSTGELFF.

The CDR3 sequence: CASSFQGETQYF. CDR3 DNA: TGCGCCAGCAGCTTTCAGGGAGAGACCCAGTACTTC. The rearrangement uses TRBV5-1 and TRBJ2-5, with D possibly matching TRBD1 (5 bases). The V end was cut by 2 bases, the J end by 4 bases, with 6 bases between. CDR3 length: 12 amino acids. Germline V gene lookup returns CDR1 SGHRS and CDR2 YFSETQ.

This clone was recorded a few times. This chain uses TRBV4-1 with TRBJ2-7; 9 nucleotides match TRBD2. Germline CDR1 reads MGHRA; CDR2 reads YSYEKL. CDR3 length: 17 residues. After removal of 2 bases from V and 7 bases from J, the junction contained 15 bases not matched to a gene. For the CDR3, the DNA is TGCGCCAGCAGCCAAACCCCCACTAGCGGGTCAAGAGGAGAGCAGTACTTC. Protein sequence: CASSQTPTSGSRGEQYF.

The CDR3 DNA sequence: TGTGCCAGCAGCTTAGTGTGGGATTCCTACGAGCAGTACTTC. Its protein is CASSLVWDSYEQYF. This chain uses TRBV11-2 with TRBJ2-7; D not resolved. Trimming took 1 base from V and 1 from J, leaving 8 bases between them. In germline, CDR1 is SGHAT, CDR2 FQNNGV. The CDR3 contains 14 residues.